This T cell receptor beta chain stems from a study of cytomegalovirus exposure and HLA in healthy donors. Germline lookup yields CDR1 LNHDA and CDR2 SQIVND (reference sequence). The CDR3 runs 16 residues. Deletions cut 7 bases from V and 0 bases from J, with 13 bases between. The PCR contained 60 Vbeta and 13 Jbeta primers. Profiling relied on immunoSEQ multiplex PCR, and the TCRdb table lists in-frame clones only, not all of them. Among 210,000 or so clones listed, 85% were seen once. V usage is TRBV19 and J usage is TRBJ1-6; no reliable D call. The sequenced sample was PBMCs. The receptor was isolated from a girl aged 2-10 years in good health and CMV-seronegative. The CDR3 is CASTPSPSSYNSPLHF. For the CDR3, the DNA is TGTGCCAGTACCCCGTCACCGAGCTCCTATAATTCACCCCTCCACTTT.